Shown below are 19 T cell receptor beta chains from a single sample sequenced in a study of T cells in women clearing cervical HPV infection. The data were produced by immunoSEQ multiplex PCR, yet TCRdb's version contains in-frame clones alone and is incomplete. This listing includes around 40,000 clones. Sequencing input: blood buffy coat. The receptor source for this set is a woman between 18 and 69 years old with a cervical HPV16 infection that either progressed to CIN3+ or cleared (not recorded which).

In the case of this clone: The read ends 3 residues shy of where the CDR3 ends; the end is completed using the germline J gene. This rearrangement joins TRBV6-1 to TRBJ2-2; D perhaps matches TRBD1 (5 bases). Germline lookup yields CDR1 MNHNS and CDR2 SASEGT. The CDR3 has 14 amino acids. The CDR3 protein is CASSEQGYGSPLFF. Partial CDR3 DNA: TGTGCCAGCAGTGAACAGGGATATGGATCACCG.

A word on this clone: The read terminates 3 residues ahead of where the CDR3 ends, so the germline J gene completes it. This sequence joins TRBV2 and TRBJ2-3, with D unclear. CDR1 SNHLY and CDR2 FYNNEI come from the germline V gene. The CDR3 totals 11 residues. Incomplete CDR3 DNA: TGTGCCAGCAGTGATGTAGAGACG. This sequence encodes CASSDVET. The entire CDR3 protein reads CASSDVETQYF. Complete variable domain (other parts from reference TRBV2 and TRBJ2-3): EPEVTQTPSHQVTQMGQEVILRCVPISNHLYFYWYRQILGQKVEFLVSFYNNEISEKSEIFDDQFSVERPDGSNFTLKIRSTKLEDSAMYFCASSDVETQYFGPGTRLTVL.

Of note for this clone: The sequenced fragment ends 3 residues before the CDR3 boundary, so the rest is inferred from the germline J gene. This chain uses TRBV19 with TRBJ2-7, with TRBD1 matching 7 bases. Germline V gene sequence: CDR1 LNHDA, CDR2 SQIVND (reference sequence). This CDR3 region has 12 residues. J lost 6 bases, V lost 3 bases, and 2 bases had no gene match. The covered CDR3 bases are TGTGCCAGTAGTATTAACAGGGGCGAG. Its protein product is CASSINRGE. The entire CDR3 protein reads CASSINRGEQYF.

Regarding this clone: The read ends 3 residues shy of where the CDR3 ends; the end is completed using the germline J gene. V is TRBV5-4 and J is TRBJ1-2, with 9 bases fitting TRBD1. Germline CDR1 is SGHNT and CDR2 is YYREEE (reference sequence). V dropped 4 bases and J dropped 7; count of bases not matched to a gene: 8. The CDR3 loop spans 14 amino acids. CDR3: CASSPGQGRPGYTF. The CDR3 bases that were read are TGTGCCAGCAGCCCCGGACAGGGGCGCCCTGGC.

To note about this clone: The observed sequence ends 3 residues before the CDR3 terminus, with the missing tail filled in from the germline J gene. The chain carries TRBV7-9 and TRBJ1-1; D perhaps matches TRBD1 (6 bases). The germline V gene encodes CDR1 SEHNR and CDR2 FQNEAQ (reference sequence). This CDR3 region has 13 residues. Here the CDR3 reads CASSLHNRVEAFF. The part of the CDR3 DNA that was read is TGTGCCAGCAGCTTGCACAACAGGGTAGAA.

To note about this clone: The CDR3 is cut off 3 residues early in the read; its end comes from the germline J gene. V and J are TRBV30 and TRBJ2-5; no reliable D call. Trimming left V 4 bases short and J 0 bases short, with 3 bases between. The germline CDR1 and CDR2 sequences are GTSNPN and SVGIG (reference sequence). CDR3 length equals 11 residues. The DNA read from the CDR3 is TGTGCCTGGAAGGACCAAGAGACC. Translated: CAWKDQET. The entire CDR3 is CAWKDQETQYF.

The DNA read from the CDR3 is TGTGCCAGCAGCGCCTCAACCTCCGTTACATATGGC. Its protein product is CASSASTSVTYG. The entire CDR3 is CASSASTSVTYGAFF. The chain joins TRBV7-2 to TRBJ1-1; D gene unclear. From the germline J gene comes the end of the CDR3, since the read stops 3 residues before it. Germline CDR1 is SGHTA and CDR2 is FQGNSA. The CDR3 sequence is 15 residues long. The full variable domain, with the rest looked up from reference TRBV7-2 and TRBJ1-1, is GAGVSQSPSNKVTEKGKDVELRCDPISGHTALYWYRQSLGQGLEFLIYFQGNSAPDKSGLPSDRFSAERTGGSVSTLTIQRTQQEDSAVYLCASSASTSVTYGAFFGQGTRLTVV.

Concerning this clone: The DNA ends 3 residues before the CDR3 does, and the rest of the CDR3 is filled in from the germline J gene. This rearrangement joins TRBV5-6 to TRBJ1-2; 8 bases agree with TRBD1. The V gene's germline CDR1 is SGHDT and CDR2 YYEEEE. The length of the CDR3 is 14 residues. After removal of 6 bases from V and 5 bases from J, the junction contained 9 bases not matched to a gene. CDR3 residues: CASTIGQGSYGYTF. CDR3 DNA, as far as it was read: TGTGCCAGCACCATTGGACAGGGATCATATGGC.

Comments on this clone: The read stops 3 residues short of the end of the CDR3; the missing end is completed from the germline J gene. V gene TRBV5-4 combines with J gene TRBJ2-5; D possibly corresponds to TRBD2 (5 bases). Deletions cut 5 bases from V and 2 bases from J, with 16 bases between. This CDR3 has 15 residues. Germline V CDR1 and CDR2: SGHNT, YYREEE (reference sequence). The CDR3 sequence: CASRAGMGGQETQYF. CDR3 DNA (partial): TGTGCCAGCAGGGCGGGTATGGGCGGGCAAGAGACC.

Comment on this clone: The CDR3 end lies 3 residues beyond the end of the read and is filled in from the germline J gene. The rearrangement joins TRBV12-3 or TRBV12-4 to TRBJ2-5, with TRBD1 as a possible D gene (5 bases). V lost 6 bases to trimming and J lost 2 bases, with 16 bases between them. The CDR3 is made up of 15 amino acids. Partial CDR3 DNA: TGTGCCAGCAGCTCAAACAGGTTCGGTCAAGAGACC. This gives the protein CASSSNRFGQET. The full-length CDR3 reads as CASSSNRFGQETQYF.

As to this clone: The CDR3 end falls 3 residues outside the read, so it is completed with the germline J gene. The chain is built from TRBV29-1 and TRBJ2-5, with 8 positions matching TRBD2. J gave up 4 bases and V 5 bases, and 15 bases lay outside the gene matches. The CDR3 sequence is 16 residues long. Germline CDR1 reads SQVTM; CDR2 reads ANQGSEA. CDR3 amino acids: CSVPAPGGVLRETQYF. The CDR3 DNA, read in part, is TGCAGCGTTCCGGCGCCGGGGGGGGTGTTGCGAGAGACC.

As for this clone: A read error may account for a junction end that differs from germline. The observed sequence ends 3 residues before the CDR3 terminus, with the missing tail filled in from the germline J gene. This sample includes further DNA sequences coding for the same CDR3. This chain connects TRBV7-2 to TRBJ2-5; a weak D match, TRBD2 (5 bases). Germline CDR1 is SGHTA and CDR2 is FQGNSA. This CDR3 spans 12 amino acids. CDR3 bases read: TGTGCCAGCAGTTTAGAGCGGGAGACC. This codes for CASSLERET. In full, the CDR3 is CASSLERETQYF.

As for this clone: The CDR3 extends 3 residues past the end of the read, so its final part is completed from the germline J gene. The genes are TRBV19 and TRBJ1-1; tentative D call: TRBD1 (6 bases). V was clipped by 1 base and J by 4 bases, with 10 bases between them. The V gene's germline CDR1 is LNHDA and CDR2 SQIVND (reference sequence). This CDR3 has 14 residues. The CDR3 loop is CASSIAGQSTEAFF. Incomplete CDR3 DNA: TGTGCCAGTAGTATAGCAGGACAGTCCACTGAA. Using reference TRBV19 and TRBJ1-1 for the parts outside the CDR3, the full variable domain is DGGITQSPKYLFRKEGQNVTLSCEQNLNHDAMYWYRQDPGQGLRLIYYSQIVNDFQKGDIAEGYSVSREKKESFPLTVTSAQKNPTAFYLCASSIAGQSTEAFFGQGTRLTVV.

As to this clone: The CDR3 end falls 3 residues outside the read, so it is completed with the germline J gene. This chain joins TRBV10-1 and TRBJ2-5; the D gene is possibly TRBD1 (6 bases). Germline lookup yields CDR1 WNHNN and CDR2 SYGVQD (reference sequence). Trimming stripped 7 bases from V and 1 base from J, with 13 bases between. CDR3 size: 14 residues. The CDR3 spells CASTMTGPQETQYF. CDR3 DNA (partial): TGCGCCAGCACCATGACAGGCCCCCAAGAGACC.

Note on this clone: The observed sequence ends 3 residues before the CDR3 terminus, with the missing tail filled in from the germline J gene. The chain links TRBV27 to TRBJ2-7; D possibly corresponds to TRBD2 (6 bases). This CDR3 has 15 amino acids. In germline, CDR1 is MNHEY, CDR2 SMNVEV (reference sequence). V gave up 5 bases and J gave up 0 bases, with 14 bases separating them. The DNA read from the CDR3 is TGTGCCAGCAGTCTCTCCGGCGGGGCCTCCTACGAG. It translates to CASSLSGGASYE. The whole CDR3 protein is CASSLSGGASYEQYF.

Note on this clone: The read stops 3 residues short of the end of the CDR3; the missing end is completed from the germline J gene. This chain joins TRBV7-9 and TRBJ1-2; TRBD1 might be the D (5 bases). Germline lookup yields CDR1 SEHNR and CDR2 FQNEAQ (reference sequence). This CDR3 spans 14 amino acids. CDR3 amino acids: CASGTSGNTDTYTF. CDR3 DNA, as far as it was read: TGTGCCAGTGGGACTAGCGGAAACACAGATACC.

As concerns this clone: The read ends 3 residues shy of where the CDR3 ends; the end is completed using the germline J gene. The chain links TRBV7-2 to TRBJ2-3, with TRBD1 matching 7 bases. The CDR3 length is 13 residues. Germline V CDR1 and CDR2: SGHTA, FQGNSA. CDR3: CASSRDSQETQYF. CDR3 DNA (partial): TGTGCCAGCAGCCGGGACAGCCAAGAGACG.

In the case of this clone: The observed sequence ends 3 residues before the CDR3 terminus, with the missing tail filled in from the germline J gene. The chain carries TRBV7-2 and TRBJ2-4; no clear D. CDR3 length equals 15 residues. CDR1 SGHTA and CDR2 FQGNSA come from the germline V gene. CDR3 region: CASSPYMIGYYGQYF. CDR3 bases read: TGTGCCAGCAGCCCCTATATGATCGGTTACTATGGT.

The DNA read from the CDR3 is TGTGCCAGCAGCCCTGGGCTGGAGACC. Amino acid sequence: CASSPGLET. The full CDR3 is CASSPGLETQYF. The genes are TRBV7-2 and TRBJ2-5; D unresolved. The read terminates 3 residues before the CDR3 end, so the remaining end is supplied by the germline J gene. The CDR3 is made up of 12 amino acids. V dropped 5 bases and J dropped 5 bases, with 9 bases sitting between them. Germline V gene sequence: CDR1 SGHTA, CDR2 FQGNSA. The full variable domain, completed using reference TRBV7-2 and TRBJ2-5, is GAGVSQSPSNKVTEKGKDVELRCDPISGHTALYWYRQSLGQGLEFLIYFQGNSAPDKSGLPSDRFSAERTGGSVSTLTIQRTQQEDSAVYLCASSPGLETQYFGPGTRLLVL.